Listed below are T cell receptor beta chains from one sample, sequenced in a study of T cell repertoires in cytomegalovirus infection. TCRdb recomputed calls from the reads with MiXCR, one row per CDR3 protein. Counted here are 300,000 to 400,000 distinct CDR3 sequences, about 27% occurring once; the ten biggest clones make up about 19%. No antigen has been assigned to these receptors. The sequencing used cultured PBMCs, collected from culture after CMV antigen stimulation. All receptors come from a human donor in good health (CMV status not recorded). Some clones in this sample may be carry-over from other donors' samples. Both conserved end residues are trimmed from each CDR3. The size field is filled for only some rows; it gives once, few, many or a size class.

CDR3 protein,V gene,clone size
ASSFGSGRSYNEQF,TRBV27,NA
ASSFIFGSGGDDEQF,TRBV5-1,few
ASSLKGQSYGYT,TRBV11-2,many
ASGFGRGYNEQF,TRBV7-2,many
SAREALYTEAF,TRBV20-1,NA
AISTTSGASTDTQY,TRBV10-3,once
ASSRGDANTGELF,TRBV19,NA
ASKRGNNEQF,TRBV2,NA
ASSSRGSSPYEQY,TRBV7-2,many
SARDTSQGLGTGELF,TRBV20-1,NA
ASSYYGTGNEKLF,TRBV6-5,many
ASSLGQALNYGYT,TRBV5-1,many
AISESTRREAF,TRBV10-3,NA
SARDADRVGSPLH,TRBV20-1,few
ASSLVVGLNTEAF,TRBV5-1,NA
ASTRGSGNQPQH,TRBV6-1,once
ATSPGQGTEKLF,TRBV24-1,few
ASSQRPAPGNEQF,TRBV4-2,NA
ASQTGGLNTEAF,TRBV5-1,few
ATSRGQINQPQH,TRBV15,NA
ASSQTGATYGYT,TRBV5-1,few
AISTQRGGTDTQY,TRBV10-3,once
ASSPGGAKETQY,TRBV12-3/TRBV12-4,few
SVEGSPGRETQY,TRBV29-1,NA
ASRGAGGINIQY,TRBV28,NA
ASSRGSPDTQY,TRBV7-9,few
AISESRADALEQY,TRBV10-3,NA
ASSFGASGDLANTGELF,TRBV19,once
ASSSERGTPQH,TRBV12-3/TRBV12-4,many
ASAAGSGQSNTGELF,TRBV7-3,NA
ASSFGTGRGYEQY,TRBV6-1,few
ASSLAGAADQPQH,TRBV7-6,once
ASSPSPYTEAF,TRBV7-6,few